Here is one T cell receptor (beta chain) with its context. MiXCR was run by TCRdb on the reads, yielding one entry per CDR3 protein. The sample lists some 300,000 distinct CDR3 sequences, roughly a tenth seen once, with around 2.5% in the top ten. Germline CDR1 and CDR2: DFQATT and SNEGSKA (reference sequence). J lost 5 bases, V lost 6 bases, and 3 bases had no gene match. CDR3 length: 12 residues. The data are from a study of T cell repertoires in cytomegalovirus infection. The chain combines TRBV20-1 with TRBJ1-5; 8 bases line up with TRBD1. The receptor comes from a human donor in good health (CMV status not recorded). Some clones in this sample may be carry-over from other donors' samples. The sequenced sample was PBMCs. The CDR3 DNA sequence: TGCAGTGCCAGGGACAGGCATCAGCCCCAGCATTTT. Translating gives CSARDRHQPQHF.